This T cell receptor (beta chain) was sequenced during a study of blood T cells in healthy people across ages. Turning to the study itself: T cells yielded about one barcoded beta molecule per two cells through template switching. Overall study findings and caveats: Fewer expanded clones and more diversity marked long-lived versus aged donors.

Primed by a sample-barcoded 5' primer and a J-beta primer mix, a second PCR proceeded for roughly 6 to 12 cycles. A tag from a template-switch adaptor with 12 random nucleotides marked each cDNA molecule. At least 3 million CDR3-containing paired-end reads were obtained per sample. Each CDR3 protein is one row after TCRdb ran MiXCR on the 5' RACE reads. The table shows some 1.4 million distinct CDR3 sequences, with around 42% occurring only once. Per germline, CDR1 SGHDN and CDR2 FVKESK. Trimming cost V 2 bases and J 2 bases, with 12 bases left between them. The CDR3 sequence is 15 residues long. To note about this clonotype: What it binds is unknown.

The sample consisted of blood. V usage is TRBV14 and J usage is TRBJ1-1; no clear D gene. The receptor comes from a woman younger than 30 in good health. The CDR3 region is CASSQIPAINTEAFF. The CDR3 DNA sequence: TGTGCCAGCAGCCAAATCCCAGCAATCAACACTGAAGCTTTCTTT.